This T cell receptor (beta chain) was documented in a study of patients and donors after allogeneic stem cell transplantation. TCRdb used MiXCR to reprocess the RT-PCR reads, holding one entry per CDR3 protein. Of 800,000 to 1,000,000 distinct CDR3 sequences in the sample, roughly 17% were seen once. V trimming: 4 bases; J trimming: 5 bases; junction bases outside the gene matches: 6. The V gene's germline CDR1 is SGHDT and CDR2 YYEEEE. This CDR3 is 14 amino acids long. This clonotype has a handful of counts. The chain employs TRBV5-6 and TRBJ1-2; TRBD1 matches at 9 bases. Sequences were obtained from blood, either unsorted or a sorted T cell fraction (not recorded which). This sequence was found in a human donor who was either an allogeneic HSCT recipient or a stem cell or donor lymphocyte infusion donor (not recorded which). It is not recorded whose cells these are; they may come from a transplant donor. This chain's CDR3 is CASSPGDREYGYTF. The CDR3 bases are TGTGCCAGCAGCCCGGGGGACAGGGAATATGGCTACACCTTC.